Listed below are T cell receptor beta chains from one sample, sequenced in a study of a mutant IDH1 vaccine in newly diagnosed glioma. These receptors have no identified antigens. Profiled with immunoSEQ multiplex PCR; TCRdb holds only in-frame clones, not every one. Of tens of thousands of clones listed, roughly 84% are singletons. The source was PBMCs, collected from a glioma patient whose treatment included an IDH1 peptide vaccine. These receptor sequences come from a man aged 30 to 39 with glioma. Each CDR3 is given with its conserved first and last residue. The order of the fields is V gene, clone size, CDR3 length, D gene, J gene, CDR3 protein, CDR3 DNA. A D gene is named only where the DNA matches it firmly. Not all rows give a size; the values are once, few, many and, for expanded clones, a class.

TRBV27	-	15	-	TRBJ1-6	CASSIQDSHNSPLHF	TGTGCCAGCAGTATCCAAGATAGCCATAATTCACCCCTCCACTTT
TRBV28	-	13	-	TRBJ1-1	CASSCLTCLGAFF	TGTGCCAGCAGTTGCCTGACCTGTTTGGGTGCTTTCTTT
TRBV19	-	14	-	TRBJ1-5	CASSIQGGNQPQHF	TGTGCCAGTAGTATACAGGGAGGTAATCAGCCCCAGCATTTT
TRBV6-6	-	13	-	TRBJ2-7	CASRSARNYEQYF	TGTGCCAGCAGATCAGCACGCAACTACGAGCAGTACTTC
TRBV19	-	16	TRBD1	TRBJ1-3	CASRRTGRYSGNTIYF	TGTGCCAGTAGAAGGACAGGGCGATACTCTGGAAACACCATATATTTT
TRBV6-1	-	15	TRBD1	TRBJ1-2	CATSSGTADLYGYTF	TGTGCCACTTCCAGCGGGACAGCTGACCTCTATGGCTACACCTTC
TRBV6-5	-	14	-	TRBJ2-5	CASSHLGGQETQYF	TGTGCCAGCAGTCACCTGGGGGGTCAAGAGACCCAGTACTTC
TRBV4-1	once	17	TRBD2	TRBJ2-3	CASSQVFQRGGTDTQYF	TGCGCCAGCAGCCAAGTCTTCCAGCGGGGGGGCACAGATACGCAGTATTTT
TRBV30	-	12	-	TRBJ1-5	CAWAWGGQPQHF	TGTGCCTGGGCGTGGGGAGGTCAGCCCCAGCATTTT
TRBV19	-	15	TRBD1	TRBJ2-7	CASSQGRDRKGEQYF	TGTGCCAGTAGCCAGGGGCGGGACAGGAAAGGGGAGCAGTACTTC
TRBV7-2	-	14	-	TRBJ2-3	CASSSQVSTDTQYF	TGTGCCAGCAGCTCACAGGTTAGCACAGATACGCAGTATTTT
TRBV10-1	few	12	-	TRBJ1-1	CASTPGGTEAFF	TGCGCCAGCACTCCAGGCGGGACTGAAGCTTTCTTT
TRBV10-1	-	14	-	TRBJ2-7	CASSEMGLTYEQYF	TGCGCCAGCAGTGAGATGGGACTTACCTACGAGCAGTACTTC
TRBV6-5	-	14	TRBD1	TRBJ1-4	CASRTGTGNEKLFF	TGTGCCAGCAGAACCGGGACAGGGAATGAAAAACTGTTTTTT
TRBV10-3	-	13	-	TRBJ1-1	CAISDRVNTEAFF	TGTGCCATCAGTGACAGAGTAAACACTGAAGCTTTCTTT
TRBV19	-	14	TRBD1	TRBJ2-5	CASSTQGARKTQYF	TGTGCCAGTAGTACACAGGGGGCCAGGAAGACCCAGTACTTC
TRBV18	few	17	-	TRBJ1-1	CASSPRAGDYLNTEAFF	TGTGCCAGCTCACCACGGGCAGGGGATTACTTGAACACTGAAGCTTTCTTT
TRBV18	-	15	-	TRBJ2-3	CASSPAASPGDTQYF	TGTGCCAGCTCACCAGCTGCGTCACCTGGAGATACGCAGTATTTT
TRBV5-8	-	17	TRBD1	TRBJ1-3	CASSLSFAGGAGNTIYF	TGTGCCAGCAGCTTGAGTTTCGCAGGGGGAGCTGGAAACACCATATATTTT
TRBV10-2	-	15	TRBD1	TRBJ1-2	CASSESETGAGGYTF	TGCGCCAGCAGTGAGTCGGAAACAGGGGCGGGTGGCTACACCTTC
TRBV5-1	-	17	-	TRBJ1-4	CASSLALFGGSREKLFF	TGCGCCAGCAGCTTGGCCTTGTTTGGGGGCTCACGTGAAAAACTGTTTTTT
TRBV5-1	-	13	-	TRBJ2-3	CASSGTWTDTQYF	TGCGCCAGCTCCGGGACCTGGACAGATACGCAGTATTTT
TRBV7-9	few	13	-	TRBJ1-1	CASSLRGFTEAFF	TGTGCCAGCAGCTTAAGGGGGTTTACTGAAGCTTTCTTT
TRBV5-1	-	15	-	TRBJ1-5	CASSWNTGRDQPQHF	TGCGCCAGCAGCTGGAACACAGGACGGGATCAGCCCCAGCATTTT
TRBV19	-	15	TRBD1	TRBJ1-1	CASSRGQGMNTEAFF	TGTGCCAGTAGTCGGGGACAGGGGATGAACACTGAAGCTTTCTTT
TRBV23-1	-	16	-	TRBJ1-4	CASSQDQGGFGEKLFF	TGCGCCAGCAGTCAGGACCAAGGGGGGTTTGGTGAAAAACTGTTTTTT
TRBV12-5	-	16	-	TRBJ2-3	CASGLVRGSASGTQYF	TGTGCTAGTGGTTTGGTTCGGGGGAGCGCTTCGGGTACGCAGTATTTT
TRBV6-6	-	13	-	TRBJ1-1	CASSLGGNTEAFF	TGTGCCAGCAGTTTAGGAGGGAACACTGAAGCTTTCTTT
TRBV28	-	15	TRBD1	TRBJ2-7	CASSSLGQGSYEQYF	TGTGCCAGCAGTTCCCTCGGACAGGGTTCCTACGAGCAGTACTTC
TRBV6-6	-	15	TRBD2	TRBJ2-2	CASSLLREGAGELFF	TGTGCCAGCAGTTTGCTACGGGAGGGCGCCGGGGAGCTGTTTTTT